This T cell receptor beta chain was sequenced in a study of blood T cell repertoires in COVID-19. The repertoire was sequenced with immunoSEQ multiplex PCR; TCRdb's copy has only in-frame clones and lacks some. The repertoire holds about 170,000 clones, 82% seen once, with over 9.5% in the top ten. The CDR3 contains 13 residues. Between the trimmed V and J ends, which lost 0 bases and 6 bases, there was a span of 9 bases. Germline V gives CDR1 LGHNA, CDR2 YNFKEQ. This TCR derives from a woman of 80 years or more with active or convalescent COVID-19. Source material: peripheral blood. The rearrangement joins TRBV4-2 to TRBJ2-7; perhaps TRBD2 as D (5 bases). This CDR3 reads CASSQDAGFEQYF. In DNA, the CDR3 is TGTGCCAGCAGCCAAGATGCGGGTTTCGAGCAGTACTTC.